The T cell receptor beta chain described here comes from a study of cytomegalovirus exposure and HLA in healthy donors. General study points: What TCR beta sequences reportedly achieved was accurate prediction of HLA-A and HLA-B alleles in most subjects.

This CDR3 has 14 amino acids. In germline, CDR1 is MNHEY, CDR2 SMNVEV (reference sequence). V was clipped by 3 bases and J by 4 bases; unmatched bases: 5. Concerning this clone itself: The antigen remains unidentified.

The study ran its PCR with 60 Vbeta and 13 Jbeta primers. The data were produced by immunoSEQ multiplex PCR, yet TCRdb's version contains in-frame clones alone and is incomplete. The table lists tens of thousands of clones, 70% to 85% of them singletons, with 2.1% in the top ten. The sequence came from a man between 18 and 29 years old in good health and CMV-seronegative. Specimen: PBMCs. The chain is built from TRBV27 and TRBJ1-1; 7 bases align to TRBD1. The CDR3 reads CASSLDRRTTEAFF. CDR3 DNA sequence: TGTGCCAGCAGTTTGGACAGGAGGACCACTGAAGCTTTCTTT.